The 26 T cell receptor beta chains given below trace back to one sample, sequenced in a study of immune heterogeneity within non-small cell lung tumors (dated by TCRdb to 2016 to 2018). The TCR template was genomic DNA extracted from bulk tumor tissue, and 450 to 750 ng of gDNA was amplified for each sample. During surgery, multiple biopsies were taken from each primary tumor and placed as far apart as possible within the tumor mass. The study cohort was described as untreated, and the patients were newly diagnosed NSCLC cases having curative surgery. Sequencer: HiSeq X Ten. The TCR beta CDR3 region was amplified with a multiplex PCR system whose first round of approximately 11 cycles used 32 V-gene forward primers and 13 J-gene reverse primers. Clones were called with MiXCR by TCRdb after fastp trimmed the public reads at Q25, and only in-frame beta chains were retained. CDR3 protein sequences are deduplicated, and each keeps its most common genes and DNA. The sample table shows some 15,000 distinct CDR3 sequences, and approximately 30% are seen once. The ten biggest clones cover over 12% of the sample.

The material sequenced was lung tumor tissue. The origin of the receptors is a woman between 50 and 59 years old with non-small cell lung cancer.

Points on this clonotype: This may arise from a read error, as a much more abundant clone is one base away. This chain links TRBV28 with TRBJ2-1; D remains ambiguous. The CDR3 has 15 amino acids. V dropped 5 bases and J dropped 1 base, with 12 bases sitting between them. The germline V gene encodes CDR1 MDHEN and CDR2 SYDVKM. This CDR3 reads CASSQTVGSYNEQFF. The DNA for the CDR3 is TGTGCCAGCAGTCAAACAGTGGGGTCCTACAATGAGCAGTTCTTC.

In its sample, this clonotype was seen many times. The chain carries TRBV28 and TRBJ1-1; D gene unclear. The ends were cut back, 7 bases at V and 0 bases at J, with 3 bases in the middle. This CDR3 spans 11 amino acids. Germline values: CDR1 MDHEN, CDR2 SYDVKM. CDR3 region: CASILNTEAFF. CDR3 nucleotides: TGTGCCAGCATCCTGAACACTGAAGCTTTCTTT.

This clonotype was picked up a small number of times. The chain uses TRBV10-3 and TRBJ1-5, with D possibly matching TRBD1 (5 bases). In germline, CDR1 is ENHRY, CDR2 SYGVKD. Trimming took 11 bases from V and 11 from J, leaving 16 bases between them. This CDR3 has 11 residues. The CDR3 nucleotides read TGTGCCGTTGGGCCGGTCAGGGCCCAGCATTTT. Translation gives CAVGPVRAQHF.

This clonotype was observed once. A much larger clonotype is one base distant, so this may be a read error. The chain recombines TRBV2 with TRBJ1-1; D call uncertain. The V end was cut by 8 bases, the J end by 4 bases, with 14 bases between. The CDR3 sequence is 13 residues long. Looked up from germline, CDR1 is SNHLY and CDR2 is FYNNEI. The CDR3 region is CASGPGRGTEAFF. The CDR3 DNA sequence: TGTGCCAGCGGCCCGGGCCGGGGCACTGAAGCTTTCTTT.

The sample holds many counts of this clonotype. The chain joins TRBV28 to TRBJ2-5; 11 bases match TRBD2. V lost 4 bases, J lost 5 bases, and 12 bases stayed unmatched. Per the germline V gene, CDR1 is MDHEN and CDR2 is SYDVKM. The length of the CDR3 is 17 residues. CDR3 residues: CASSSDIAGGPVETQYF. The CDR3 nucleotides read TGTGCCAGCAGTTCCGACATAGCGGGGGGGCCTGTGGAGACCCAGTACTTC.

This clonotype is labeled medium-sized. The V gene is TRBV30, the J gene TRBJ1-6; D possibly corresponds to TRBD1 (6 bases). Trimming removed 3 bases from V and 6 bases from J, with 6 bases in between. From germline, CDR1 is GTSNPN and CDR2 SVGIG (reference sequence). This CDR3 spans 12 amino acids. Here the CDR3 DNA reads TGTGCCTGGAGGGACAGTAATTCACCCCTCCACTTT. Translation: CAWRDSNSPLHF.

The sample holds a few counts of this clonotype. The junction departs from the called germline gene at one end, perhaps through a read error. The chain joins TRBV6-2 or TRBV6-3 to TRBJ2-3; 9 bases line up with TRBD2. Germline-derived CDR1 and CDR2 are MNHEY and SVGEGT. The CDR3 is 15 amino acids. The CDR3 DNA reads as TGTGCCAGCAGTTTTAGCGGGAGACCGCACAGATACGCAGTATTT. This translates into CASSFSGRPHRYAVF.

In this sample, this clonotype turned up many times. J is TRBJ1-5 and V is TRBV30; possibly TRBD1 for D (5 bases). The length of the CDR3 is 13 residues. The V gene lost 1 base and the J gene lost 4 bases, with 8 bases spanning the gap. Germline V gene sequence: CDR1 GTSNPN, CDR2 SVGIG (reference sequence). The CDR3 sequence: CAWSETANQPQHF. CDR3 in DNA: TGTGCCTGGAGTGAGACAGCGAATCAGCCCCAGCATTTT.

V and J are TRBV19 and TRBJ1-1; D may be TRBD1 (6 bases). Germline CDR1 and CDR2: LNHDA and SQIVND (reference sequence). This CDR3 is 15 amino acids long. Trimming pared 5 bases from V and 7 bases from J, leaving 20 bases between. For the CDR3, the DNA is TGTGCCAGTAGTCCCGTGGGGGCCGGGAGGGATGAAGCTTTCTTT. Amino acid sequence: CASSPVGAGRDEAFF.

Judged by abundance, this clonotype is medium-sized. CDR3 region: CATSRPSVYYNEQFF. Written as DNA, the CDR3 is TGTGCCACCAGCAGACCTAGCGTTTACTACAATGAGCAGTTCTTC. The rearrangement uses TRBV15 and TRBJ2-1; D might be TRBD2 (6 bases). Trimming cost V 2 bases and J 3 bases, with 11 bases left between them. The length of the CDR3 is 15 residues. Looked up from germline, CDR1 is LNHNV and CDR2 is YYDKDF (reference sequence).

This clonotype has a count of ten or more. This chain links TRBV28 with TRBJ1-5, with TRBD1 as a possible D gene (6 bases). Trimming took 2 bases from V and 6 from J, leaving 14 bases between them. Germline V gives CDR1 MDHEN, CDR2 SYDVKM. CDR3 length: 15 amino acids. The CDR3 sequence: CASSLISGAIQPQHF. CDR3 bases: TGTGCCAGCAGTTTAATATCGGGGGCAATTCAGCCCCAGCATTTT.

This chain links TRBV28 with TRBJ2-3, with TRBD2 as a possible D gene (6 bases). CDR1 MDHEN and CDR2 SYDVKM come from the germline V gene. The V end lost 4 bases, the J end lost 4 bases, and 6 bases lay between the germline ends. The CDR3 length is 12 residues. The CDR3 DNA is TGTGCCAGCAGTTCGGGGGCAGATACGCAGTATTTT. Amino acids: CASSSGADTQYF. Using reference TRBV28 and TRBJ2-3 for the parts outside the CDR3, the full variable domain is DVKVTQSSRYLVKRTGEKVFLECVQDMDHENMFWYRQDPGLGLRLIYFSYDVKMKEKGDIPEGYSVSREKKERFSLILESASTNQTSMYLCASSSGADTQYFGPGTRLTVL.

The table lists this clonotype with a few counts. The CDR3 DNA sequence: TGTGCCAGTGCCGGGACAGGGGGCTCCTACGAGCAGTACTTC. It encodes CASAGTGGSYEQYF. The chain recombines TRBV6-1 with TRBJ2-7; 11 nucleotides align to TRBD1. CDR3 size: 14 residues. The junction had 4 bases not matched to a gene; V was cut back by 9 bases and J by 0 bases. Germline CDR1 is MNHNS and CDR2 is SASEGT.

By share of the sample, this clonotype is medium-sized (0.01 to 0.1%). The chain is built from TRBV20-1 and TRBJ1-1; TRBD1 agrees at 7 bases. Germline V lookup: CDR1 DFQATT, CDR2 SNEGSKA (reference sequence). V dropped 0 bases and J dropped 3; count of bases not matched to a gene: 7. The CDR3 has 15 residues. The CDR3 DNA sequence: TGCAGTGCTAGAGATCATCGACAGGGTGACACTGAAGCTTTCTTT. It specifies CSARDHRQGDTEAFF.

This clonotype is termed medium-sized. The chain has TRBV19 and TRBJ1-1, with 8 bases identical to TRBD1. Per germline, CDR1 LNHDA and CDR2 SQIVND (reference sequence). The V segment lost 0 bases and the J segment 1 base; nucleotides outside the gene matches: 13. The CDR3 runs to 19 residues. CDR3 sequence (DNA): TGTGCCAGTAGTATAGACAGGGGGCGAGGGGCCGCCGGGAACACTGAAGCTTTCTTT. Translating gives CASSIDRGRGAAGNTEAFF.

This clonotype appeared many times. This chain links TRBV7-2 with TRBJ2-7; the D gene is possibly TRBD2 (6 bases). Germline V gene data show CDR1 as SGHTA and CDR2 as FQGNSA. The CDR3 is 14 residues long. V was clipped by 6 bases and J by 0 bases, with 12 bases between them. The CDR3 DNA follows: TGTGCCAGCAGACCCGCCGGGAGCTCCTACGAGCAGTACTTC. Amino acid sequence: CASRPAGSSYEQYF.

CDR3 sequence reads: CASRSDITRTDLYEQYF. CDR3 DNA: TGTGCCAGCAGGAGTGACATTACAAGGACAGATCTATACGAGCAGTACTTC. The chain is built from TRBV11-2 and TRBJ2-7; possibly TRBD1 for D (6 bases). The length of the CDR3 is 17 residues. Germline values: CDR1 SGHAT, CDR2 FQNNGV. The V end was cut by 6 bases, the J end by 4 bases, with 25 bases between.

This clonotype is categorized as medium-sized (0.01 to 0.1%). The chain employs TRBV20-1 and TRBJ2-7, with D perhaps TRBD2 (6 bases). Trimming took off 1 base at V and 7 bases at J, with 17 bases between the two ends. The germline V gene encodes CDR1 DFQATT and CDR2 SNEGSKA (reference sequence). CDR3 length: 14 residues. The DNA of the CDR3 is TGCAGTGCTAGAGGGGCTAGCCTAGCGAGGGAGCAGTACTTC. The encoded protein is CSARGASLAREQYF.

Remarks on this clonotype: A clone one base away is much larger, so this may be a read error. The chain recombines TRBV14 with TRBJ2-2; D may be TRBD2 (6 bases). Trimming pared 7 bases from V and 0 bases from J, leaving 21 bases between. This CDR3 region has 18 residues. In germline, CDR1 is SGHDN, CDR2 FVKESK. CDR3 sequence reads: CASIPSGRLIANTGELFF. CDR3 in DNA: TGTGCCAGCATCCCTAGTGGGAGGCTCATCGCGAACACCGGGGAGCTGTTTTTT.

V and J are TRBV5-4 and TRBJ2-5; tentatively, D is TRBD2 (6 bases). The CDR3 covers 13 residues. V was trimmed by 4 bases and J by 4 bases, leaving 11 bases between them. The germline CDR1 and CDR2 sequences are SGHNT and YYREEE (reference sequence). CDR3 nucleotides: TGTGCCAGCAGCCTGGGGGGAGGAGAGACCCAGTACTTC. Residues: CASSLGGGETQYF.

This clonotype was counted at least ten times. The V gene is TRBV2, the J gene TRBJ1-5; 9 bases match TRBD1. Germline loops: CDR1 SNHLY, CDR2 FYNNEI. Germline trimming cut 4 bases from V and 7 bases from J; bases unmatched to any gene: 5. The CDR3 contains 14 residues. CDR3 bases: TGTGCCAGCAGTGCCGGGACAGGGTCCCAGCCCCAGCATTTT. This sequence encodes CASSAGTGSQPQHF.

The chain recombines TRBV28 with TRBJ2-4; TRBD1 agrees at 8 bases. In germline, CDR1 is MDHEN, CDR2 SYDVKM. V lost 7 bases and J lost 4; bases outside the gene matches: 9. The CDR3 loop spans 15 amino acids. The CDR3 loop is CASTRAGTGKNIQYF. The CDR3, as DNA: TGTGCCAGCACCCGAGCCGGGACAGGAAAAAACATTCAGTACTTC.

This clonotype was seen many times. This chain links TRBV12-3 or TRBV12-4 with TRBJ2-2; 8 nucleotides align to TRBD1. J lost 4 bases, V lost 4 bases, and 5 bases had no gene match. The CDR3 sequence is 15 residues long. The CDR3 reads CASSSRGHGTGELFF. The CDR3 nucleotides read TGTGCCAGCAGTTCCAGGGGGCACGGCACCGGGGAGCTGTTTTTT.

This clonotype came up many times. CDR3 nucleotide sequence: TGTGCCACCAGCAGCGGCTACGAGCAGTACTTC. Its protein product is CATSSGYEQYF. The V gene is TRBV15, the J gene TRBJ2-7, with D unclear. Trimming took off 3 bases at V and 3 bases at J, with 3 bases between the two ends. Per the germline V gene, CDR1 is LNHNV and CDR2 is YYDKDF (reference sequence). The CDR3 totals 11 residues. The variable domain in full, with the rest retrieved from reference TRBV15 and TRBJ2-7, is DAMVIQNPRYQVTQFGKPVTLSCSQTLNHNVMYWYQQKSSQAPKLLFHYYDKDFNNEADTPDNFQSRRPNTSFCFLDIRSPGLGDTAMYLCATSSGYEQYFGPGTRLTVT.

This clonotype was counted ten times or more. Its ends do not fully match the called genes, so a read error is possible. The V gene is TRBV5-8, the J gene TRBJ2-3; the match to TRBD2 covers 9 bases. This CDR3 is built from 14 residues. Per the germline V gene, CDR1 is SGHTS and CDR2 is YDEGEE. The CDR3 protein is CASSFGTSRDTQYF. For the CDR3, the DNA is TGTGCCAGCAGCTTTGGGACTAGCAGAGATACGCAGTATTTT.

Sample share makes this clonotype medium-sized. V is TRBV6-1 and J is TRBJ2-7; TRBD1 or TRBD2 may be the D gene (5 bases each). With 5 bases removed from V and 4 bases from J, the gap between germline ends came to 18 bases. The CDR3 extends over 15 amino acids. The germline CDR1 and CDR2 sequences are MNHNS and SASEGT. The CDR3 nucleotides read TGTGCCAGCAGTTCAAGGGACCATGAGGGGTACGAGCAGTACTTC. As protein: CASSSRDHEGYEQYF.